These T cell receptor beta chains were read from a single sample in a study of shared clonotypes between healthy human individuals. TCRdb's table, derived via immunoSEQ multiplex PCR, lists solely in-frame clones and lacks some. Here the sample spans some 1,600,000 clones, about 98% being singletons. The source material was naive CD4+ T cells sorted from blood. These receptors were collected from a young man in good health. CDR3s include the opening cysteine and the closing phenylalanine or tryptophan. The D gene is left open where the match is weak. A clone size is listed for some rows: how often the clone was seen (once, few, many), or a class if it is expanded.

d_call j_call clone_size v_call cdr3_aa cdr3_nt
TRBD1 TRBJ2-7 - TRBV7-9 CASSHGTGRYEQYF TGTGCCAGCAGCCACGGGACAGGGCGGTACGAGCAGTACTTC
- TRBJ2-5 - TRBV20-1 CSARIIETQYF TGCAGTGCTAGGATTATCGAAACCCAGTACTTC
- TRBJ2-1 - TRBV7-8 CASSKAEVNGNEQFF TGTGCCAGCAGTAAAGCGGAGGTTAACGGGAATGAGCAGTTCTTC
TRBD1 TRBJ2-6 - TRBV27 CASSLRDRGANVLTF TGTGCCAGCAGTTTACGGGACAGGGGGGCCAACGTCCTGACTTTC
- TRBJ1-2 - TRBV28 CASSSPISGAANYGYTF TGTGCCAGCAGTTCCCCAATCTCAGGCGCAGCTAACTATGGCTACACCTTC
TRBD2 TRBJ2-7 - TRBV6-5 CASSYGGTSLYEQYF TGTGCCAGCAGTTACGGCGGGACTAGTCTCTACGAGCAGTACTTC
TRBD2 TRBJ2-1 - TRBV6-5 CASSSLAYNEQFF TGTGCCAGCAGTTCACTAGCGTACAATGAGCAGTTCTTC
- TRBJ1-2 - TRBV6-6 CASSWQYGYTF TGTGCCAGCAGTTGGCAGTATGGCTACACCTTC
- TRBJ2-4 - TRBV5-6 CASRGKTGKNIQYF TGTGCCAGCAGGGGGAAGACAGGTAAAAACATTCAGTACTTC
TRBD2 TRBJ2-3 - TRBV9 CASSSGLVGVEDTQYF TGTGCCAGCAGCTCCGGACTAGTCGGAGTAGAAGATACGCAGTATTTT
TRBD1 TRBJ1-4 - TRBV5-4 CASSSGGLANEKLFF TGTGCCAGCAGCTCAGGGGGCTTGGCTAATGAAAAACTGTTTTTT
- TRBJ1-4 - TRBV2 CASSEQRGEKLFF TGTGCCAGCAGTGAACAGAGGGGCGAAAAACTGTTTTTT
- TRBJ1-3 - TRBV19 CASSLHRSGNTIYF TGTGCCAGTAGTCTTCACCGCTCTGGAAACACCATATATTTT
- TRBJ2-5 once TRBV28 CASVGDGETQYF TGTGCCAGTGTGGGGGACGGGGAGACCCAGTACTTC
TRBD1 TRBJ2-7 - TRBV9 CASSAASPRDSSYEQYF TGTGCCAGCAGCGCTGCAAGTCCACGGGACAGCTCCTACGAGCAGTACTTC
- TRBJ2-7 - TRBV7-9 CASSRRDYEQYF TGTGCCAGCAGCCGAAGGGACTACGAGCAGTACTTC
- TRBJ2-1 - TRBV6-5 CASSFIAVGNYNEQFF TGTGCCAGCAGTTTTATAGCTGTGGGGAACTACAATGAGCAGTTCTTC
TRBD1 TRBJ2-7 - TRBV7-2 CASSSWTGAFPLSNGQYF TGTGCCAGCAGCTCATGGACAGGGGCTTTCCCCTTATCTAATGGGCAGTACTTC
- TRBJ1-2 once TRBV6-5 CASSYANRNDGYTF TGTGCCAGCAGTTACGCTAACAGGAATGATGGCTACACCTTC
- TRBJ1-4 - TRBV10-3 CAISEGAGEKLFF TGTGCCATCAGTGAGGGGGCAGGGGAAAAACTGTTTTTT
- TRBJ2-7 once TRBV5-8 CASSRRGYEQYF TGTGCCAGCAGCCGAAGGGGCTACGAGCAGTACTTC
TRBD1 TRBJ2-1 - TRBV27 CASSFRGPYNEQFF TGTGCCAGCAGTTTCAGGGGGCCCTACAATGAGCAGTTCTTC
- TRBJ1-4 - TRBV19 CASRLDSREKLFF TGTGCCAGTCGGCTCGACAGTAGAGAAAAACTGTTTTTT
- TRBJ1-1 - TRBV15 CATSRDLAGTEAFF TGTGCCACCAGCAGAGATCTAGCGGGCACTGAAGCTTTCTTT
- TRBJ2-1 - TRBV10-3 CAISSGSFTIEQFF TGTGCCATCAGCTCCGGGAGTTTCACGATTGAGCAGTTCTTC
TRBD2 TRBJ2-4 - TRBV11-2 CASRGLAGAVAKNIQYF TGTGCCAGCAGAGGACTAGCGGGAGCGGTAGCCAAAAACATTCAGTACTTC
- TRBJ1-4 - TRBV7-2 CASSFGGRGTLFF TGTGCCAGCAGCTTCGGCGGGAGAGGCACGCTGTTTTTT
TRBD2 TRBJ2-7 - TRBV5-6 CASSLVAGGFYYEQYF TGTGCCAGCAGCTTGGTGGCGGGAGGTTTTTATTACGAGCAGTACTTC
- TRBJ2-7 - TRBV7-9 CASSLLSDEQYF TGTGCCAGCAGCTTATTGAGTGACGAGCAGTACTTC
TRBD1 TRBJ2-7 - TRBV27 CASSRPRGPGFEQYF TGTGCCAGCAGTCGGCCCAGGGGGCCAGGCTTCGAGCAGTACTTC
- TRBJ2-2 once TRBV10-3 CAIQSTGELFF TGTGCCATCCAGTCCACCGGGGAGCTGTTTTTT
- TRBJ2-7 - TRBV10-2 CASTPPGREQYF TGCGCCAGCACTCCCCCAGGGCGGGAGCAGTACTTC
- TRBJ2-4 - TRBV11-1 CASSLTSPGKNIQYF TGTGCCAGCAGCTTAACTAGCCCTGGCAAAAACATTCAGTACTTC
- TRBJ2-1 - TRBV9 CASSVFGSISPTTGNEQFF TGTGCCAGCAGCGTTTTCGGGAGCATTAGCCCAACCACGGGCAATGAGCAGTTCTTC
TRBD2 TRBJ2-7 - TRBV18 CASSPQGLAGVLGYEQYF TGTGCCAGCTCACCACAAGGACTAGCGGGAGTATTGGGCTACGAGCAGTACTTC
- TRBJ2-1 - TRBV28 CASSLRGAGPYNEQFF TGTGCCAGCAGTTTACGAGGAGCAGGTCCCTACAATGAGCAGTTCTTC
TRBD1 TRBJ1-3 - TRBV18 CASSPGTGTSGNTIYF TGTGCCAGCTCCCCCGGGACAGGGACCTCTGGAAACACCATATATTTT
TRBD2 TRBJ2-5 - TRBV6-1 CASLAGRGETQYF TGTGCCAGTCTAGCGGGTCGGGGAGAGACCCAGTACTTC
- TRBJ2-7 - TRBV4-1 CASSQPSYEQYF TGCGCCAGCAGCCAACCCAGCTACGAGCAGTACTTC
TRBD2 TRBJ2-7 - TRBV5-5 CASSKWTSGSPEQYF TGTGCCAGCAGCAAATGGACTAGCGGGAGTCCCGAGCAGTACTTC
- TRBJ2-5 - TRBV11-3 CASSVGLSSETQYF TGTGCCAGCAGCGTCGGCCTTTCCTCAGAGACCCAGTACTTC
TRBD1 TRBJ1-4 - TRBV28 CASSSPGTGGEKLFF TGTGCCAGCAGTTCACCCGGGACAGGGGGTGAAAAACTGTTTTTT
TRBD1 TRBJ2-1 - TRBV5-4 CASSPGQGRNEQFF TGTGCCAGCAGCCCGGGACAGGGGCGCAATGAGCAGTTCTTC
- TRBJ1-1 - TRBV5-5 CASSIQGSNTEAFF TGTGCCAGCAGCATACAGGGCTCGAACACTGAAGCTTTCTTT
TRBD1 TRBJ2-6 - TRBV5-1 CASSLGTGRSGANVLTF TGCGCCAGCAGCCTGGGGACAGGCAGATCTGGGGCCAACGTCCTGACTTTC
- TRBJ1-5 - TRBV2 CASTIGGPNSPYSNQPQHF TGTGCCAGCACTATAGGGGGGCCCAACAGTCCGTATAGCAATCAGCCCCAGCATTTT
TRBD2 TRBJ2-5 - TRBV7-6 CASSLAQREYQETQYF TGTGCCAGCAGCTTAGCGCAGCGGGAGTACCAAGAGACCCAGTACTTC
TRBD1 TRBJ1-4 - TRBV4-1 CASSHDSRGQIPTNEKLFF TGCGCCAGCAGCCACGATAGCCGGGGACAGATACCAACTAATGAAAAACTGTTTTTT
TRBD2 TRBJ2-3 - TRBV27 CASSLLRTSGGTDTQYF TGTGCCAGCAGTTTACTCCGGACTAGCGGAGGCACAGATACGCAGTATTTT
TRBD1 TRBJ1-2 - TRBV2 CASTKSGGLNEGYTF TGTGCCAGCACCAAATCAGGGGGCTTGAACGAAGGCTACACCTTC
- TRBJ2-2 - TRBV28 CASSSRGTGSVRELFF TGTGCCAGCAGCTCAAGGGGTACGGGATCGGTCCGGGAGCTGTTTTTT
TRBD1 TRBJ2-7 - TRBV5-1 CASSWDRAYEQYF TGCGCCAGCAGCTGGGACAGAGCCTACGAGCAGTACTTC
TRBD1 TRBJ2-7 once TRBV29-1 CSAPLGQTYEQYF TGCAGCGCCCCCCTGGGACAGACGTACGAGCAGTACTTC
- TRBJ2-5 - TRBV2 CASSVRLEETQYF TGTGCCAGCAGTGTACGTCTAGAGGAGACCCAGTACTTC
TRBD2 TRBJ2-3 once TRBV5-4 CASSLEPLAGGYTDTQYF TGTGCCAGCAGCTTGGAACCGTTAGCGGGAGGGTACACAGATACGCAGTATTTT
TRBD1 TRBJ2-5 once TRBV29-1 CSVSQGTGGRETQYF TGCAGCGTTTCCCAAGGGACAGGGGGCCGGGAGACCCAGTACTTC
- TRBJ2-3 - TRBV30 CAWSPGVDTQYF TGTGCCTGGAGTCCTGGTGTGGATACGCAGTATTTT
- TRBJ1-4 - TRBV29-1 CSVLTSEKLFF TGCAGCGTTCTTACTAGTGAAAAACTGTTTTTT